The 10 T cell receptor beta chains listed next were all sequenced from one sample in a study of cytomegalovirus exposure and HLA in healthy donors (TCRdb year 2017). Library generation was performed with the immunoSEQ multiplex PCR assay. For the multiplex PCR, a mixture combining 60 forward primers for TCR Vbeta segments and 13 reverse primers for TCR Jbeta segments was used. Imported from immuneACCESS, the table was reduced by TCRdb to in-frame sequences with V and J called. These copies leave out some clones; in studies compared against another copy, an unresolved V gene accounts for under half, and the cause of the remainder is not known. The sample table lists 130,000 or so clones, roughly 70% of them with a count of one. The top ten constitute more than 6% of the sample. Sequencing used PBMCs. These receptors all stem from a man aged 35-49 years in good health and CMV-seropositive.

The chain employs TRBV27 and TRBJ2-7, with TRBD2 matching over 8 bases. The junction had 4 bases not matched to a gene; V was cut back by 0 bases and J by 3 bases. Germline loops: CDR1 MNHEY, CDR2 SMNVEV (reference sequence). The CDR3 covers 15 residues. This CDR3 is CASSLSLAEIYEQYF. The CDR3 DNA sequence: TGTGCCAGCAGTTTATCACTAGCGGAGATCTACGAGCAGTACTTC.

The chain employs TRBV14 and TRBJ2-1, with D unclear. This CDR3 is 14 amino acids long. From germline, CDR1 is SGHDN and CDR2 FVKESK. V dropped 0 bases and J dropped 7 bases, with 10 bases sitting between them. The CDR3 sequence: CASSQDLSFNEQFF. CDR3 bases: TGTGCCAGCAGCCAAGACTTATCCTTTAATGAGCAGTTCTTC.

This chain links TRBV2 with TRBJ1-1, with TRBD1 matching over 9 bases. CDR1 and CDR2 from the germline V gene are SNHLY and FYNNEI. Trimming cost V 8 bases and J 11 bases; bases outside gene matches: 9. The CDR3 loop spans 12 amino acids. The CDR3 region has the DNA TGTGCCAGCGCACAGGGGGCTGTGCGGGCTTTCTTT. Translating gives CASAQGAVRAFF.

The J gene is TRBJ2-3, the V gene TRBV6-5, with TRBD2 as a possible D gene (6 bases). Germline CDR1 reads MNHEY; CDR2 reads SVGAGI. Trimming took off 6 bases at V and 6 bases at J, with 13 bases between the two ends. CDR3 size: 13 residues. DNA of the CDR3: TGTGCCAGCAGGCGGGACTCGAGGGATACGCAGTATTTT. The encoded protein is CASRRDSRDTQYF.

The gene calls are TRBV11-3 and TRBJ2-7; TRBD1 is a possible D gene (5 bases). Germline V gene lookup returns CDR1 SGHNT and CDR2 YENEEA. The CDR3 spans 15 residues. V lost 1 base and J lost 0, with 10 bases in between. CDR3 amino acids: CASSLGAGYSYEQYF. The CDR3 DNA reads as TGTGCCAGCAGCTTAGGGGCAGGGTACTCCTACGAGCAGTACTTC. The variable domain in full, completed from reference TRBV11-3 and TRBJ2-7, reads EAGVVQSPRYKIIEKKQPVAFWCNPISGHNTLYWYLQNLGQGPELLIRYENEEAVDDSQLPKDRFSAERLKGVDSTLKIQPAELGDSAVYLCASSLGAGYSYEQYFGPGTRLTVT.

This clone was detected a few times. The V call is TRBV5-6, the J call TRBJ2-5; TRBD2 aligns across 13 bases. J lost 3 bases, V lost 8 bases, and 13 bases had no gene match. Germline lookup yields CDR1 SGHDT and CDR2 YYEEEE. The CDR3 has 17 residues. In nucleotides, the CDR3 is TGTGCCAGTAGAACGGGACTAGCGGGATGGGGGGAAGAGACCCAGTACTTC. Protein product: CASRTGLAGWGEETQYF.

The CDR3 loop is CASLTGEDYGYTF. Here the CDR3 DNA reads TGTGCCAGCCTGACAGGGGAGGACTATGGCTACACCTTC. V is TRBV19 and J is TRBJ1-2; 8 bases line up with TRBD1. The CDR3 consists of 13 residues. Germline V gives CDR1 LNHDA, CDR2 SQIVND (reference sequence). The junction had 6 bases not matched to a gene; V was cut back by 9 bases and J by 3 bases.

A single count supports this clone. The V call is TRBV11-2, the J call TRBJ2-5; D is possibly TRBD1 (6 bases). The CDR3 covers 14 residues. Trimming removed 4 bases at V and 2 bases at J, with 11 bases between. The V gene's germline CDR1 is SGHAT and CDR2 FQNNGV. CDR3 amino acids: CASSYGTHQETQYF. CDR3 in DNA: TGTGCCAGCAGCTATGGGACACATCAAGAGACCCAGTACTTC. The variable domain in full, with the rest retrieved from reference TRBV11-2 and TRBJ2-5, is EAGVAQSPRYKIIEKRQSVAFWCNPISGHATLYWYQQILGQGPKLLIQFQNNGVVDDSQLPKDRFSAERLKGVDSTLKIQPAKLEDSAVYLCASSYGTHQETQYFGPGTRLLVL.

This clone was detected a few times. This sequence joins TRBV2 and TRBJ1-5; D is undetermined. Germline V gene data show CDR1 as SNHLY and CDR2 as FYNNEI. Between the trimmed V and J ends, which lost 6 bases and 4 bases, there was a span of 10 bases. CDR3 size: 13 residues. CDR3 in amino acids: CASRLEGNQPQHF. In DNA form, the CDR3 reads TGTGCCAGCAGGCTCGAGGGAAATCAGCCCCAGCATTTT.

V usage is TRBV5-6 and J usage is TRBJ1-3, with D tentatively TRBD1 (6 bases). V was trimmed by 2 bases and J by 0 bases, leaving 12 bases between them. This CDR3 is 16 amino acids long. Germline V gene data show CDR1 as SGHDT and CDR2 as YYEEEE. The CDR3 region is CASSFRGKGSGNTIYF. CDR3 coding DNA: TGTGCCAGCAGCTTCAGGGGAAAAGGCTCTGGAAACACCATATATTTT.